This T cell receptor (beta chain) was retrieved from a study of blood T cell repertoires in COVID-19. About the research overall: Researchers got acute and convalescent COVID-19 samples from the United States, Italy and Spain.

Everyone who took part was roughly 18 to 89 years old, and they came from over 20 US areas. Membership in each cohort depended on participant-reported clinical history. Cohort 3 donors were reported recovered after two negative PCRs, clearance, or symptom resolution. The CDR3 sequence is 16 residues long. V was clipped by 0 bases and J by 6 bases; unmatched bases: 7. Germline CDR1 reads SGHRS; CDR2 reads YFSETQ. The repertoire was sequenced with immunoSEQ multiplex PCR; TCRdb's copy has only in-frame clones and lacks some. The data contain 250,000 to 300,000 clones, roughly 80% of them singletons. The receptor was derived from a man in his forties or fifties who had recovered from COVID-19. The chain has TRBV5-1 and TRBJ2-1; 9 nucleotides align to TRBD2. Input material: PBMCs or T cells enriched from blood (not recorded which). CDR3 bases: TGCGCCAGCAGCTTGGGTCCTAGCGGGACCCTCAATGAGCAGTTCTTC. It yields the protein CASSLGPSGTLNEQFF.